This T cell receptor beta chain originates from a study of blood T cells in healthy people across ages. Together with a sample-barcoded 5' primer, a J-beta primer mix was included in a second PCR lasting roughly 6 to 12 cycles. TCRdb analysed the 5' RACE reads with MiXCR anew, one entry per CDR3 protein. The profile shows some 930,000 distinct CDR3 sequences, about 29% of them singletons. The same sample was also studied in work on T cells of mothers and their children.

Sequencing was carried out using blood. The receptor's source is a woman aged 35 to 49 in good health.

Here the CDR3 DNA reads TGTGCCAGCTCACCGATGCGGGACTATGGCTACACCTTC. Translated: CASSPMRDYGYTF. V and J are TRBV18 and TRBJ1-2; D is ambiguous. CDR1 KGHSH and CDR2 LQKENI come from the germline V gene. The V gene lost 3 bases and the J gene lost 3 bases, with 8 bases spanning the gap. This CDR3 contains 13 residues.